This T cell receptor beta chain was profiled in a study of T cell repertoires in cytomegalovirus infection. The germline gives CDR1 SGHTA, CDR2 FQGNSA. The germline V and J ends were trimmed by 2 bases and 6 bases, with 14 bases remaining between them. The CDR3 extends over 15 amino acids. This clonotype was seen at least ten times. Its antigen is not identified. TCRdb itself ran the reads through MiXCR, one entry per CDR3 protein. The profile shows around 340,000 distinct CDR3 sequences, 25% to 35% of them singletons. The genes are TRBV7-2 and TRBJ2-1, with TRBD1 as a possible D gene (5 bases). The sequenced sample was cultured PBMCs, obtained from culture after CMV antigen stimulation. The receptor was isolated from a human donor in good health (CMV status not recorded). Some clones in this sample may be carry-over from other donors' samples. The DNA for the CDR3 is TGTGCCAGCAGCTTATCAAGGGGAATCGGCAATGAGCAGTTCTTC. Translating gives CASSLSRGIGNEQFF.